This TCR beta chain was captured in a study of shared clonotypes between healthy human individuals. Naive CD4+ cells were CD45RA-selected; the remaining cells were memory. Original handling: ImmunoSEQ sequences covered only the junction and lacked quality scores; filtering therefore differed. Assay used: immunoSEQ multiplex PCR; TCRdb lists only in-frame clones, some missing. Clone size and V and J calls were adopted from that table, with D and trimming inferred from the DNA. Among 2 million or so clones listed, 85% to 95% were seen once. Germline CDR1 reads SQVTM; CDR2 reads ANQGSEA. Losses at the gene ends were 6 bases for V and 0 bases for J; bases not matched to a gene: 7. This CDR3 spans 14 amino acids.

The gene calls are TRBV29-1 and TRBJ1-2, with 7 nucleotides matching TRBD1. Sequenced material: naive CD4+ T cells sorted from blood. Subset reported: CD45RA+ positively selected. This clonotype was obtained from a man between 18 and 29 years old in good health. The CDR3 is CSVGAGTANYGYTF. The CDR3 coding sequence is TGCAGCGTGGGAGCCGGGACAGCTAACTATGGCTACACCTTC.